This T cell receptor beta chain comes out of a study of blood T cell repertoires in COVID-19. Background on the study: Material from acute and convalescent COVID-19 was sourced from the United States, Italy and Spain. T cells, B-cell-depleted T cells, or PBMCs supplied cDNA or gDNA.

Under the authors' procedure: Reference gene primer amplification gave nucleated cell count estimates. Here immunoSEQ multiplex PCR was the method, and the copy in TCRdb shows in-frame clones only, minus some. For V, J and clone size, that table is used; D and trimming come from the DNA. The profile covers 50,000 or so clones, with roughly 87% appearing a single time and 7% to 8.5% taken by the ten largest. The V segment lost 3 bases and the J segment 10 bases; nucleotides outside the gene matches: 11. Germline CDR1 KGHDR, CDR2 SFDVKD. The CDR3 is 16 amino acids. The rearrangement links TRBV24-1 to TRBJ2-3, with 11 nucleotides matching TRBD2. The sequencing input was peripheral blood. This TCR was recovered from a man aged 60-69 years with active COVID-19. CDR3 sequence (DNA): TGTGCCACCAGTGATCTGACTAGCGGGGACCCCGTGGCGCAGTATTTT. Its protein product is CATSDLTSGDPVAQYF.